This entry concerns a single T cell receptor beta chain. Its antigen specificity is not known. It has no much larger one-base neighbor in the sample; base qualities were not kept. The collaborating institutions used their own protocols to collect whole blood in K2EDTA tubes. For TCRbeta analysis, collaborators shipped samples in one of three forms: frozen whole blood, isolated PBMCs, or DNA extracted from either of those sample types. The immunoSEQ Assay, a bias-controlled multiplex PCR, was used to amplify TCRbeta CDR3 regions from genomic DNA. Regarding the original processing steps: The number of nucleated cells in each sample was estimated from the amplification of reference gene primers within the assay. Sequence reads were collapsed and filtered to measure the absolute abundance of every unique TCRbeta CDR3 rearrangement. Productive Simpson clonality was computed per sample as the square root of Simpson's diversity index over productive rearrangements. TCRdb provides this immuneACCESS table in a form limited to in-frame rearrangements. Some clones are lacking; in checked studies, under half of them reflect an unresolved V gene, and why the rest are absent is not known. That table furnishes V, J and clone size, whereas the DNA furnished D and trimming. Here the sample has roughly 150,000 clones; approximately 90% occur a single time. About 15% of the sample belongs to the ten largest clones.

These data belong to a study of blood T cell repertoires in COVID-19 (TCRdb year 2020). About the study as a whole: Samples from collaborators originated in the United States, Italy and Spain and spanned both the acute and convalescent phases of COVID-19. Samples were obtained from the ongoing ImmuneRACE study (first 160 participants) and from some 1,300 subjects provided by 6 global collaborators. The prospective study material was composed of cDNA or gDNA derived from T cells, B-cell-depleted T cells, or PBMCs. Subjects who had been exposed to COVID-19, were actively infected with it, or had recovered from it provided the deeply sampled blood TCRbeta repertoires that made up the dataset. The repertoires were released in a freely available public database meant as a resource for research on the immune response to SARS-CoV-2. Where available, HLA class I and class II types were taken from metadata supplied by the sample provider and were not determined by assay-based typing. A de-identified subject ID, COVID-19 status, age in years and sex were almost always included in the sample metadata.

Reading the germline V gene gives CDR1 SGHDT and CDR2 YYEEEE. The CDR3, from cysteine to phenylalanine, totals 14 residues. Only the CDR3 part of the read is kept: 42 bases, read in frame from the first base. V loses 0 bases of germline sequence and J loses 4 bases, and the interval between the two ends is 10 bases. What the authors observed across the whole study: The quantity of clinical and demographic metadata differed by source and by participant and was supplied without curation.

The chain links TRBV5-6 with TRBJ2-5, with no confidently assigned D gene. The sample consisted of peripheral blood. The source of this sequence is a woman between 40 and 50 years old with acute or convalescent COVID-19. The nucleotide sequence reads as follows: TGTGCCAGCAGCTTGGGGTCTAGAACAGAGACCCAGTACTTC. It codes for CASSLGSRTETQYF.